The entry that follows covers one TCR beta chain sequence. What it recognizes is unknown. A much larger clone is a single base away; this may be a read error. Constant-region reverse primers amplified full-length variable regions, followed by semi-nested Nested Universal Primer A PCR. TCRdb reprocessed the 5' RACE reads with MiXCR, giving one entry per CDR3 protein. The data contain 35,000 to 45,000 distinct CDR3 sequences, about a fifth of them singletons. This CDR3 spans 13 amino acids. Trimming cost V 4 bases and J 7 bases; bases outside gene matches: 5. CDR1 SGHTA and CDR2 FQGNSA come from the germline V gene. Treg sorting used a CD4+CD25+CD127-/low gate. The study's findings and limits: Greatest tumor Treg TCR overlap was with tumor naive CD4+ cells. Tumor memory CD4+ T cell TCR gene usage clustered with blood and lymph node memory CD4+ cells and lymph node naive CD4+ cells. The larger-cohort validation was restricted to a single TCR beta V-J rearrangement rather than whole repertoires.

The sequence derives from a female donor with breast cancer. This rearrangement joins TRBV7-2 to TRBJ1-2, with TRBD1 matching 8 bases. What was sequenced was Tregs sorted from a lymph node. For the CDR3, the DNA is TGTGCCAGCAGCTCAAAGACAGGGGCTGGCTACACCTTC. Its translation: CASSSKTGAGYTF.